This T cell receptor beta chain stems from a study of blood T cells in healthy people across ages. Study observations and caveats: Per million T cells, TCR beta diversity dropped about linearly as age rose. Donors of long life had a larger count of naive CD4+ cells and greater diversity than aged donors.

Through a sample-barcoded 5' primer and a J-beta primer mix, a second PCR was run for 7 to 11 cycles. TCRdb processed the 5' RACE reads anew with MiXCR; each CDR3 protein has one entry. The sample lists hundreds of thousands of distinct CDR3 sequences, around 31% occurring once. This clonotype occurred many times. As yet, its antigen is unknown. This CDR3 has 12 amino acids. Germline V gene data show CDR1 as SGHTA and CDR2 as FQGNSA. V was cut by 5 bases and J by 3 bases, with 7 bases left in between. Material for sequencing was blood. This sequence joins TRBV7-2 and TRBJ1-1, with D uncertain. The receptor was derived from an elderly woman in good health. CDR3 sequence (DNA): TGTGCCAGCAGCACTTACCACACTGAAGCTTTCTTT. This translates into CASSTYHTEAFF.